What follows are 10 T cell receptor beta chains derived from one specimen sequenced in a study of blood T cell repertoires in COVID-19. Libraries were prepared by immunoSEQ multiplex PCR; TCRdb keeps only in-frame clonotypes and omits some of them. The table records 300,000 to 400,000 clones, under 90% of them present only once. Sequencing was performed on PBMCs or T cells enriched from blood (not recorded which). These receptor sequences come from a man aged 55 to 69 who had recovered from COVID-19.

The chain carries TRBV5-5 and TRBJ1-1, with D possibly TRBD1 on 6 matching bases. CDR3 length equals 14 residues. The germline V and J ends were trimmed by 3 bases and 7 bases, with 16 bases remaining between them. CDR1 and CDR2 (germline): SGHKS, YYEKEE (reference sequence). The DNA of the CDR3 is TGTGCCAGCAGCTCACAGGGTAGTCCCCTTGAAGCTTTCTTT. Encoded protein: CASSSQGSPLEAFF.

The V call is TRBV6-5, the J call TRBJ2-2; TRBD2 aligns across 13 bases. CDR3 length: 14 amino acids. Germline V CDR1 and CDR2: MNHEY, SVGAGI. V gave up 8 bases and J gave up 4 bases; unmatched junction bases: 1. The DNA for the CDR3 is TGTGCCAGCTGGACTAGCGGGAGCACCGGGGAGCTGTTTTTT. It yields the protein CASWTSGSTGELFF.

V gene TRBV5-1 combines with J gene TRBJ2-3; weak D call: TRBD2 (5 bases). Trimming shortened V by 4 bases and J by 3 bases, and 12 bases separated the two germline ends. Germline V CDR1 and CDR2: SGHRS, YFSETQ. The CDR3 has 14 residues. The CDR3 DNA is TGCGCCAGCAGCCTGGCGAGGGAAACAGATACGCAGTATTTT. It codes for CASSLARETDTQYF. Full variable domain (rest looked up from reference TRBV5-1 and TRBJ2-3): KAGVTQTPRYLIKTRGQQVTLSCSPISGHRSVSWYQQTPGQGLQFLFEYFSETQRNKGNFPGRFSGRQFSNSRSEMNVSTLELGDSALYLCASSLARETDTQYFGPGTRLTVL.

The V call is TRBV2, the J call TRBJ2-7; TRBD2 matches at 8 bases. V was pared by 10 bases and J by 0 bases, with 8 bases of the junction left unmatched. The germline CDR1 and CDR2 sequences are SNHLY and FYNNEI. The CDR3 totals 14 residues. The CDR3 sequence: CATKATSGSYEQYF. The CDR3 DNA follows: TGTGCCACCAAGGCAACTAGCGGCTCCTACGAGCAGTACTTC. Full variable domain (outside the CDR3, taken from reference TRBV2 and TRBJ2-7): EPEVTQTPSHQVTQMGQEVILRCVPISNHLYFYWYRQILGQKVEFLVSFYNNEISEKSEIFDDQFSVERPDGSNFTLKIRSTKLEDSAMYFCATKATSGSYEQYFGPGTRLTVT.

CDR3 in amino acids: CASRGSGRNTGELFF. In DNA, the CDR3 is TGTGCCAGCAGGGGTAGCGGGAGGAACACCGGGGAGCTGTTTTTT. The genes are TRBV27 and TRBJ2-2, with 9 nucleotides matching TRBD2. Germline CDR1 reads MNHEY; CDR2 reads SMNVEV (reference sequence). CDR3 length: 15 amino acids. After removal of 6 bases from V and 1 base from J, the junction contained 3 bases not matched to a gene.

The rearrangement joins TRBV28 to TRBJ2-1, with 14 bases lining up with TRBD2. The CDR3 spans 18 residues. With 6 bases clipped from V and 7 bases from J, the junction kept 14 bases outside the gene matches. Germline V gene data show CDR1 as MDHEN and CDR2 as SYDVKM. CDR3 DNA sequence: TGTGCCAGCAGAACGACACCAGGACTAGCGGGAGGAGGGAATGAGCAGTTCTTC. This gives the protein CASRTTPGLAGGGNEQFF.

J is TRBJ2-7 and V is TRBV7-8; 15 nucleotides align to TRBD2. The CDR3 is 15 amino acids. The junction had 4 bases not matched to a gene; V was cut back by 5 bases and J by 5 bases. Germline V lookup: CDR1 SGHVS, CDR2 FQNEAQ. The CDR3, as DNA: TGTGCCAGCAGCGGGGGACTAGCGGGAGGTAACGAGCAGTACTTC. This codes for CASSGGLAGGNEQYF.

The V and J genes are TRBV6-5 and TRBJ1-1, with TRBD1 identical over 10 bases. V gave up 4 bases and J gave up 3 bases; unmatched junction bases: 8. CDR3 size: 16 residues. CDR1 and CDR2 (germline): MNHEY, SVGAGI. CDR3 sequence: CASSSQTGGRHTEAFF. DNA for the CDR3: TGTGCCAGCAGTTCTCAGACAGGGGGCCGCCACACTGAAGCTTTCTTT.

The gene calls are TRBV2 and TRBJ2-2, with 14 bases matching TRBD2. The CDR3 has 16 amino acids. The V and J ends lost 3 bases and 7 bases, in that order; junction bases with no gene match: 4. Germline assignment: CDR1 SNHLY and CDR2 FYNNEI. CDR3 amino acids: CASSDGTSGRSGELFF. CDR3 DNA: TGTGCCAGCAGTGATGGGACTAGCGGGAGAAGCGGGGAGCTGTTTTTT.

The chain combines TRBV5-1 with TRBJ1-4, with TRBD1 matching 10 bases. Germline values: CDR1 SGHRS, CDR2 YFSETQ. The CDR3 runs 17 residues. J gave up 0 bases and V 4 bases, and 6 bases lay outside the gene matches. CDR3 coding DNA: TGCGCCAGCAGCACCGGGACAGGGGTTGCAACTAATGAAAAACTGTTTTTT. This codes for CASSTGTGVATNEKLFF.